The 32 T cell receptor beta chains below come from one sample, sequenced in a study of blood T cells in healthy people across ages. PCR was performed a second time for about 6 to 11 cycles using a sample-barcoded 5' primer and a J-beta primer mix. TCRdb analysed the 5' RACE reads with MiXCR anew, one entry per CDR3 protein. The table includes about 1.5 million distinct CDR3 sequences, around 40% detected once. The specimen was blood. The receptor source for this set is a woman between 18 and 29 years old in good health.

This clonotype was seen a single time. The chain couples TRBV7-2 to TRBJ2-2; 8 bases line up with TRBD2. CDR1 and CDR2 (germline): SGHTA, FQGNSA. CDR3 length equals 15 residues. V was clipped by 5 bases and J by 4 bases; unmatched bases: 6. This chain's CDR3 is CASSPWTSRTGELFF. For the CDR3, the DNA is TGTGCCAGCAGCCCTTGGACTAGCCGCACCGGGGAGCTGTTTTTT.

The sample holds one count of this clonotype. The junction departs from the called germline gene at one end, perhaps through a read error. The chain joins TRBV4-1 to TRBJ2-7; D is ambiguous. This CDR3 is 14 amino acids long. Germline V lookup: CDR1 MGHRA, CDR2 YSYEKL. The CDR3 region has the DNA TGCGCCAGCAGCCTCCAAGGGCAGTCCTACGGGCAGTACTTC. It yields the protein CASSLQGQSYGQYF.

The rearrangement joins TRBV20-1 to TRBJ2-1; 9 bases align to TRBD2. The J call is doubtful: the DNA matches TRBJ2-7 better. This CDR3 is built from 16 residues. Germline V gene sequence: CDR1 DFQATT, CDR2 SNEGSKA (reference sequence). This CDR3 is CSAPIGSGSSYNEQYF. The DNA for the CDR3 is TGCAGTGCCCCGATAGGTAGCGGGAGCTCCTACAATGAGCAGTACTTC.

The rearrangement uses TRBV27 and TRBJ1-6, with D perhaps TRBD1 (5 bases). Per germline, CDR1 MNHEY and CDR2 SMNVEV (reference sequence). The CDR3 has 17 residues. V lost 0 bases, J lost 5 bases, and 14 bases lay in between. CDR3 sequence reads: CASSLSPRGVNNSPLHF. The DNA of the CDR3 is TGTGCCAGCAGTTTATCCCCGCGGGGGGTAAATAATTCACCCCTCCACTTT.

The chain joins TRBV7-2 to TRBJ2-5, with D perhaps TRBD2 (5 bases). The better agreement between TRBJ2-7 and the DNA end casts doubt on the J call. This CDR3 has 14 residues. Germline CDR1 SGHTA, CDR2 FQGNSA. CDR3 sequence (DNA): TGTGCCAGCAGCTTAAGAGGGCCTAGGGACGAGCAGTACTTC. It codes for CASSLRGPRDEQYF.

This clonotype occurred a few times. The rearrangement uses TRBV5-1 and TRBJ2-3; TRBD2 matches at 8 bases. Germline CDR1 is SGHRS and CDR2 is YFSETQ. The V segment lost 0 bases and the J segment 4 bases; nucleotides outside the gene matches: 4. The CDR3 extends over 15 amino acids. The CDR3 spells CASSLGSGTADTQYF. The DNA of the CDR3 is TGCGCCAGCAGCTTGGGTAGCGGGACCGCAGATACGCAGTATTTT.

This clonotype was seen more than once but under ten times. V is TRBV27 and J is TRBJ1-2, with D perhaps matching TRBD1 (5 bases). CDR3 size: 14 residues. V was shortened by 5 bases and J by 2 bases, with 12 bases between the two germline ends. The germline CDR1 and CDR2 sequences are MNHEY and SMNVEV (reference sequence). CDR3 sequence reads: CASSPRRGNYGYTF. The DNA of the CDR3 is TGTGCCAGCAGTCCCCGGCGGGGGAACTATGGCTACACCTTC.

There are a few counts of this clonotype. This chain joins TRBV9 and TRBJ1-1, with 7 bases identical to TRBD1. Germline assignment: CDR1 SGDLS and CDR2 YYNGEE. V gave up 2 bases and J gave up 6 bases; unmatched junction bases: 7. The CDR3 sequence is 14 residues long. In DNA form, the CDR3 reads TGTGCCAGCAGCGTGACAGGGTCGGGGGCTGAAGCTTTCTTT. Protein product: CASSVTGSGAEAFF. Full variable domain (missing parts from reference TRBV9 and TRBJ1-1): DSGVTQTPKHLITATGQRVTLRCSPRSGDLSVYWYQQSLDQGLQFLIQYYNGEERAKGNILERFSAQQFPDLHSELNLSSLELGDSALYFCASSVTGSGAEAFFGQGTRLTVV.

This clonotype was seen only a few times. V and J are TRBV29-1 and TRBJ2-1; TRBD1 aligns across 10 bases. The CDR3 extends over 15 amino acids. The ends lost 4 bases at V and 2 bases at J; junction bases unmatched: 5. Germline CDR1 is SQVTM and CDR2 is ANQGSEA. The CDR3 sequence: CSVGGGQGPYNEQFF. The CDR3 DNA reads as TGCAGCGTTGGTGGGGGACAGGGGCCCTACAATGAGCAGTTCTTC.

The chain links TRBV28 to TRBJ2-5, with D perhaps TRBD2 (6 bases). Near its end, the DNA agrees better with TRBJ2-7, so the J call may be wrong. This CDR3 is built from 14 residues. In germline, CDR1 is MDHEN, CDR2 SYDVKM. The chain's CDR3 is CASIGGQRLNEQYF. CDR3 DNA: TGTGCCAGTATCGGGGGTCAGAGGCTTAACGAGCAGTACTTC.

This clonotype was seen more than once but under ten times. This chain links TRBV7-3 with TRBJ2-5, with TRBD2 matching 13 bases. J gave up 5 bases and V 5 bases, and 5 bases lay outside the gene matches. CDR1 and CDR2 (germline): SGHTA, FQGTGA. The CDR3 is 15 residues long. The CDR3 DNA sequence: TGTGCCAGCAGCCCAGGGACTAGCGGGATTGAGACCCAGTACTTC. Translation gives CASSPGTSGIETQYF.

This sequence joins TRBV7-2 and TRBJ1-1, with D unclear. This CDR3 is built from 12 residues. CDR1 is SGHTA and CDR2 is FQGNSA in the germline V gene. Trimming cost V 5 bases and J 8 bases, with 12 bases left between them. The CDR3 here is CASSLIEREAFF. The CDR3 region has the DNA TGTGCCAGCAGCCTTATTGAGCGAGAAGCTTTCTTT.

This chain uses TRBV7-8 with TRBJ1-2; the D gene is possibly TRBD1 (5 bases). Per germline, CDR1 SGHVS and CDR2 FQNEAQ. The CDR3 is made up of 15 amino acids. The V end lost 5 bases, the J end lost 2 bases, and 15 bases lay between the germline ends. CDR3 bases: TGTGCCAGCAGCCCCCGGGGTGAGGGGAACTATGGCTACACCTTC. Its protein product is CASSPRGEGNYGYTF.

V is TRBV4-3 and J is TRBJ1-2, with D possibly being TRBD1 (5 bases). Per germline, CDR1 LGHNA and CDR2 YSLEER. V was clipped by 2 bases and J by 1 base, with 14 bases between them. This CDR3 contains 16 residues. The CDR3 coding sequence is TGCGCCAGCAGCCAACTCTCAAGGGGACGTAACTATGGCTACACCTTC. This encodes CASSQLSRGRNYGYTF.

This clonotype was counted a few times. The chain employs TRBV13 and TRBJ2-7; a weak D match, TRBD1 (6 bases). V was pared by 4 bases and J by 3 bases, with 13 bases between. This CDR3 spans 14 amino acids. The germline gives CDR1 PRHDT, CDR2 FYEKMQ (reference sequence). The CDR3 here is CASSWGHGNYEQYF. Written as DNA, the CDR3 is TGTGCCAGCAGCTGGGGACACGGAAACTACGAGCAGTACTTC.

This chain connects TRBV6-2 or TRBV6-3 to TRBJ2-1; D is unresolved. The CDR3 covers 13 residues. CDR1 MNHEY and CDR2 SVGEGT come from the germline V gene. The V and J ends lost 8 bases and 2 bases respectively, with 10 bases between them. The CDR3 reads CASSKPAYNEQFF. The CDR3 DNA reads as TGTGCCAGCTCCAAACCAGCCTACAATGAGCAGTTCTTC.

The V and J genes are TRBV14 and TRBJ1-2; D not resolved. Germline CDR1 reads SGHDN; CDR2 reads FVKESK. There are 13 residues in the CDR3. V lost 4 bases and J lost 6, with 12 bases in between. CDR3 in amino acids: CASSPRLTDGYTF. CDR3 DNA: TGTGCCAGCAGCCCGAGACTTACAGATGGCTACACCTTC.

The sample holds a few counts of this clonotype. This rearrangement joins TRBV5-1 to TRBJ1-4; D call uncertain. Deletions cut 0 bases from V and 4 bases from J, with 10 bases between. CDR1 and CDR2 (germline): SGHRS, YFSETQ. The CDR3 totals 15 residues. The CDR3 DNA reads as TGCGCCAGCAGCTTGGGCCCAGGTGGTAATGAAAAACTGTTTTTT. Residues: CASSLGPGGNEKLFF.

J is TRBJ2-1 and V is TRBV7-3; 8 positions match TRBD2. The V gene end was trimmed by 5 bases and the J gene end by 3 bases; junction bases not matched to a gene: 6. The V gene's germline CDR1 is SGHTA and CDR2 FQGTGA. This CDR3 region has 15 residues. CDR3: CASSPDSGIYNEQFF. In DNA form, the CDR3 reads TGTGCCAGCAGCCCTGATAGCGGGATCTACAATGAGCAGTTCTTC.

V gene TRBV11-2 combines with J gene TRBJ2-1, with D tentatively TRBD1 (5 bases). Germline V gene sequence: CDR1 SGHAT, CDR2 FQNNGV. The ends were cut back, 6 bases at V and 5 bases at J, with 14 bases in the middle. The CDR3 runs 14 residues. CDR3 amino acids: CASRAVGAHNEQFF. CDR3 sequence (DNA): TGTGCCAGCAGGGCCGTTGGGGCGCACAATGAGCAGTTCTTC.

There are a few counts of this clonotype. The chain links TRBV20-1 to TRBJ2-1; D unclear. The V gene lost 3 bases and the J gene lost 1 base, with 7 bases spanning the gap. The CDR3 is 13 residues long. Per the germline V gene, CDR1 is DFQATT and CDR2 is SNEGSKA (reference sequence). CDR3 region: CSARLRSYNEQFF. As DNA, the CDR3 is TGCAGTGCTAGGTTAAGGTCCTACAATGAGCAGTTCTTC.

This clonotype was recorded only once. At one end the junction does not follow the germline gene, possibly because of a read error. This rearrangement joins TRBV30 to TRBJ1-2; 8 bases line up with TRBD1. Germline loops: CDR1 GTSNPN, CDR2 SVGIG (reference sequence). The CDR3 is 12 residues long. In nucleotides, the CDR3 is TGTGCCTTGAGTCTCCAGGGGGCCGGCTACACCTTC. Its translation is CALSLQGAGYTF.

The gene calls are TRBV27 and TRBJ2-1; 9 nucleotides match TRBD1. TRBJ2-7 matches the DNA end more closely, so the J call is doubtful. CDR3 length equals 14 residues. Germline CDR1 is MNHEY and CDR2 is SMNVEV (reference sequence). The CDR3 DNA reads TGTGCCAGCAGTACAGGGGGCTGGTACAATGAGCAGTACTTC. It specifies CASSTGGWYNEQYF.

This sequence joins TRBV6-5 and TRBJ2-7, with D possibly matching TRBD1 (5 bases). Germline V lookup: CDR1 MNHEY, CDR2 SVGAGI. The CDR3 extends over 15 amino acids. V was trimmed by 7 bases and J by 0 bases, leaving 16 bases between them. The CDR3, as DNA: TGTGCCAGCAACCTCTCCGACAGAAACTCCTACGAGCAGTACTTC. Amino acids: CASNLSDRNSYEQYF.

The rearrangement uses TRBV20-1 and TRBJ2-4; 11 nucleotides line up with TRBD2. The CDR3 totals 15 residues. Germline values: CDR1 DFQATT, CDR2 SNEGSKA (reference sequence). J was trimmed by 13 bases and V by 0 bases; bases with no gene match: 11. CDR3 nucleotides: TGCAGTGCTAGAGAACTAGCGGGGGTTTACAATGAGCAGTACTTC. Translated: CSARELAGVYNEQYF.

The rearrangement uses TRBV15 and TRBJ1-2; 9 positions agree with TRBD1. The trim removed 2 bases at V and 5 bases at J, leaving 3 bases unmatched. CDR1 is LNHNV and CDR2 is YYDKDF in the germline V gene (reference sequence). The CDR3 runs 14 residues. The CDR3 region is CATSRLGTGYGYTF. DNA for the CDR3: TGTGCCACCAGCAGACTGGGGACAGGGTATGGCTACACCTTC.

The chain links TRBV29-1 to TRBJ2-1, with 8 bases identical to TRBD2. The CDR3 extends over 15 amino acids. The germline CDR1 and CDR2 sequences are SQVTM and ANQGSEA. This CDR3 is CSLITSGGIYNEQFF. The CDR3 coding sequence is TGCAGTCTCATAACTAGCGGAGGGATCTACAATGAGCAGTTCTTC.

This chain connects TRBV7-9 to TRBJ1-4, with 9 bases identical to TRBD1. Trimming removed 5 bases from V and 8 bases from J; junction bases left unmatched: 6. Germline loops: CDR1 SEHNR, CDR2 FQNEAQ (reference sequence). CDR3 size: 14 residues. CDR3 nucleotide sequence: TGTGCCAGCAGCCCCCGGGACAGGGCCGAAAAACTGTTTTTT. Translated: CASSPRDRAEKLFF.

This clonotype occurred a few times. This rearrangement joins TRBV4-3 to TRBJ1-1; 10 nucleotides agree with TRBD1. The CDR3 runs 15 residues. CDR1 and CDR2 (germline): LGHNA, YSLEER. The V segment lost 4 bases and the J segment 4 bases; nucleotides outside the gene matches: 6. The CDR3 reads CASSRRRTGGTEAFF. Here the CDR3 DNA reads TGCGCCAGCAGCCGACGGAGGACAGGGGGCACTGAAGCTTTCTTT.

This clonotype came up a few times. The chain links TRBV5-1 to TRBJ2-3, with D possibly TRBD2 on 6 matching bases. V lost 4 bases, J lost 2 bases, and 17 bases lay in between. The CDR3 is 16 amino acids. Germline V gives CDR1 SGHRS, CDR2 YFSETQ. CDR3 protein: CASSVGAAGDTDTQYF. CDR3 in DNA: TGCGCCAGCAGCGTGGGAGCAGCGGGCGACACAGATACGCAGTATTTT.

This chain joins TRBV4-3 and TRBJ2-4; D tentatively fits TRBD1 or TRBD2 (5 bases each). Germline V gives CDR1 LGHNA, CDR2 YSLEER. This CDR3 is 18 amino acids long. Between the trimmed V and J ends, which lost 5 bases and 9 bases, there was a span of 29 bases. In nucleotides, the CDR3 is TGCGCCAGCAGCACCATAAAGGAAGGACTTGGTAGGGGTGTCATTCAGTACTTC. Protein product: CASSTIKEGLGRGVIQYF.

The chain employs TRBV24-1 and TRBJ2-1, with D hard to call. Germline V gene lookup returns CDR1 KGHDR and CDR2 SFDVKD. The V gene lost 9 bases and the J gene lost 13 bases, with 21 bases spanning the gap. There are 13 residues in the CDR3. In nucleotides, the CDR3 is TGTGCCACCGGAAACGCTGCAGGCGAGACCCAGTTCTTC. This gives the protein CATGNAAGETQFF.